These T cell receptor beta chains were read from a single sample in a study of blood T cell repertoires in COVID-19. Using immunoSEQ multiplex PCR, the repertoire was profiled, and TCRdb retains in-frame clones only, with some absent. This sample has about 120,000 clones; 70% to 85% occur once, and the top ten carry less than 9%. The sequencing input was peripheral blood. These receptor sequences come from a man aged 70 or older with active or convalescent COVID-19. Each CDR3 is given with its conserved first and last residue. Fields, in order: clone size, J gene, V gene, D gene, CDR3 protein, CDR3 DNA. The D gene is left open where the match is weak. Clone size is shown for a subset of rows, as once, few, many or a class of expanded clone.

>.|TRBJ2-7|TRBV11-2|TRBD1
CASSLGTGYYEQYF
TGTGCCAGCAGCTTAGGGACAGGGTACTACGAGCAGTACTTC
>.|TRBJ1-2|TRBV3-1/TRBV3-2|TRBD1
CASSLRQGAQYYGYTF
TGTGCCAGCAGCTTGCGACAGGGGGCGCAATACTATGGCTACACCTTC
>.|TRBJ1-5|TRBV7-2|.
CASSLAHYRIYSNQPQHF
TGTGCCAGCAGCTTAGCGCATTACAGGATCTATAGCAATCAGCCCCAGCATTTT
>.|TRBJ1-1|TRBV25-1|.
CASSAPGIKNTEAFF
TGTGCCAGCAGTGCTCCAGGGATCAAGAACACTGAAGCTTTCTTT
>.|TRBJ1-6|TRBV5-1|.
CASSPSGRLNNSPLHF
TGCGCCAGCAGTCCCTCCGGCAGGTTGAATAATTCACCCCTCCACTTT
>.|TRBJ2-7|TRBV6-2/TRBV6-3|.
CASSYSGGSYEQYF
TGTGCCAGCAGTTACTCCGGGGGATCCTACGAGCAGTACTTC
>.|TRBJ2-2|TRBV7-2|.
CASSFNTGTGELFF
TGTGCCAGCAGCTTCAATACGGGGACCGGGGAGCTGTTTTTT
>.|TRBJ1-5|TRBV19|.
CASSIDRGASNQPQHF
TGTGCCAGTAGTATAGATCGGGGGGCTAGCAATCAGCCCCAGCATTTT
>.|TRBJ1-5|TRBV3-1/TRBV3-2|.
CASSQGGLGGKSNQPQHF
TGTGCCAGCAGCCAAGGTGGATTGGGGGGAAAAAGCAATCAGCCCCAGCATTTT
>.|TRBJ1-5|TRBV19|TRBD1
CASRSQGATSNQPQHF
TGTGCCAGTAGAAGCCAGGGGGCAACGAGCAATCAGCCCCAGCATTTT
>.|TRBJ2-1|TRBV18|TRBD2
CASSPGLAGENEQFF
TGTGCCAGCTCACCGGGACTAGCGGGAGAAAATGAGCAGTTCTTC
>once|TRBJ2-3|TRBV4-2|.
CASSQGRDAEFGTDTQYF
TGTGCCAGCAGCCAAGGGAGAGACGCGGAGTTCGGCACAGATACGCAGTATTTT
>.|TRBJ2-3|TRBV9|.
CASSVELWAKGTDTQYF
TGTGCCAGCAGCGTAGAGCTTTGGGCTAAAGGAACAGATACGCAGTATTTT
>.|TRBJ2-3|TRBV2|.
CASSRTVITDTQYF
TGTGCCAGCAGCCGGACAGTAATCACAGATACGCAGTATTTT
>.|TRBJ2-1|TRBV6-2/TRBV6-3|.
CASSYRVKAGFYNEQFF
TGTGCCAGCAGTTACAGGGTTAAGGCAGGGTTCTACAATGAGCAGTTCTTC
>.|TRBJ1-4|TRBV7-8|.
CASSGGGGVYEKLFF
TGTGCCAGCAGTGGCGGGGGGGGAGTATACGAAAAACTGTTTTTT
>.|TRBJ1-1|TRBV28|.
CASSPSTGYTEAFF
TGTGCCAGCAGTCCCTCCACAGGGTACACTGAAGCTTTCTTT
>.|TRBJ1-2|TRBV6-1|TRBD1
CASSEERGLHYGYTF
TGTGCCAGCAGTGAGGAGAGGGGGCTACACTATGGCTACACCTTC
>few|TRBJ1-1|TRBV9|TRBD1
CASSKGPGGLNTEAFF
TGTGCCAGCAGCAAAGGCCCAGGGGGCTTGAACACTGAAGCTTTCTTT
>.|TRBJ1-5|TRBV7-9|.
CASSPGIDQPQHF
TGTGCCAGCAGCCCAGGGATCGATCAGCCCCAGCATTTT
>.|TRBJ1-1|TRBV30|.
CAWISDLTDTEAFF
TGTGCCTGGATAAGCGACCTTACTGACACTGAAGCTTTCTTT
>once|TRBJ2-6|TRBV3-1/TRBV3-2|.
CASSQLITGSSGANVLTF
TGTGCCAGCAGCCAACTGATAACTGGTAGCTCTGGGGCCAACGTCCTGACTTTC
>once|TRBJ1-6|TRBV11-2|TRBD1
CASSLLRQGAYSPLHF
TGTGCCAGCAGCTTATTAAGACAGGGGGCATATTCACCCCTCCACTTT
>.|TRBJ1-6|TRBV21-1|.
CASSKFPRGRDSPLHF
TGTGCCAGCAGCAAATTCCCTAGGGGGCGAGATTCACCCCTCCACTTT
>.|TRBJ1-2|TRBV7-2|TRBD1
CASSPWDSNYGYTF
TGTGCCAGCAGCCCCTGGGACAGCAACTATGGCTACACCTTC
>.|TRBJ2-1|TRBV7-2|TRBD2
CASSSHPPRGGQFF
TGTGCCAGCAGCTCGCATCCCCCCCGGGGGGGGCAGTTCTTC
>.|TRBJ2-7|TRBV7-2|TRBD2
CASSVTGTSGEQYF
TGTGCCAGCAGCGTCACCGGGACTAGCGGCGAGCAGTACTTC
>.|TRBJ1-2|TRBV28|.
CASSPSANYGYTF
TGTGCCAGCAGTCCTTCTGCTAACTATGGCTACACCTTC
>.|TRBJ1-4|TRBV6-5|.
CASSYSREKLFF
TGTGCCAGCAGTTACTCGAGGGAAAAACTGTTTTTT
>.|TRBJ2-3|TRBV30|.
CAWSVGGDTQYF
TGTGCCTGGAGTGTTGGCGGAGATACGCAGTATTTT
>.|TRBJ1-2|TRBV19|.
CAAGVGYGYTF
TGTGCGGCAGGGGTGGGCTATGGCTACACCTTC
>.|TRBJ1-2|TRBV19|TRBD1
CASSPGGTAYGYTF
TGTGCCAGTAGTCCTGGGGGGACAGCCTATGGCTACACCTTC
>.|TRBJ1-2|TRBV28|TRBD1
CASSFSGGQGAPGF
TGTGCCAGCAGTTTTTCGGGGGGACAGGGGGCTCCGGGCTTC
>.|TRBJ1-2|TRBV9|TRBD1
CASSASTNRGEGYTF
TGTGCCAGCAGTGCTTCTACAAACAGGGGGGAAGGCTACACCTTC
>.|TRBJ2-5|TRBV5-1|.
CASSQLQETQYF
TGCGCCAGCAGCCAACTACAAGAGACCCAGTACTTC
>.|TRBJ1-1|TRBV2|TRBD1
CVRRQRGPLGTEAFF
TGTGTCAGGAGGCAGAGGGGGCCCCTGGGGACTGAAGCTTTCTTT
>.|TRBJ2-1|TRBV7-8|.
CASSLKQGPHEQFF
TGTGCCAGCAGCTTAAAACAGGGCCCCCACGAGCAGTTCTTC
>.|TRBJ2-1|TRBV11-3|TRBD2
CASSLDLLAGGSYNEQFF
TGTGCCAGCAGCTTAGATCTTCTAGCGGGAGGGTCCTACAATGAGCAGTTCTTC
>.|TRBJ1-6|TRBV14|TRBD1
CASSQGQGNSPLHF
TGTGCCAGCAGCCAAGGACAGGGAAATTCACCCCTCCACTTT
>few|TRBJ1-2|TRBV10-3|.
CAISYIGQNGYTF
TGTGCCATCAGCTATATAGGACAGAATGGCTACACCTTC
>.|TRBJ1-2|TRBV27|.
CASSLMGQIYTF
TGTGCCAGCAGTTTAATGGGGCAGATCTACACCTTC
>.|TRBJ2-1|TRBV6-5|TRBD2
CATGGGPFDEQFF
TGTGCCACTGGCGGGGGGCCTTTCGATGAGCAGTTCTTC
>.|TRBJ2-2|TRBV12-5|.
CASGRENTGELFF
TGTGCTAGTGGGCGGGAAAACACCGGGGAGCTGTTTTTT
>.|TRBJ1-2|TRBV10-3|TRBD1
CAIRMTGGGYTF
TGTGCCATCAGGATGACAGGGGGTGGCTACACCTTC
>.|TRBJ2-1|TRBV11-2|TRBD2
CASSSYRTSGGSYNEQFF
TGTGCCAGCAGCTCCTACAGGACTAGCGGGGGCTCCTACAATGAGCAGTTCTTC
>.|TRBJ1-1|TRBV11-3|.
CASSQGHQNTEAFF
TGTGCCAGCAGCCAGGGACACCAGAACACTGAAGCTTTCTTT
>.|TRBJ2-3|TRBV27|TRBD2
CASSWTSGRASTDTQYF
TGTGCCAGCAGTTGGACTAGCGGGAGGGCTAGCACAGATACGCAGTATTTT
>.|TRBJ1-6|TRBV30|.
CAWLYPPHATGKNSPLHF
TGTGCCTGGTTATACCCCCCCCACGCCACCGGGAAAAATTCACCCCTCCACTTT
>.|TRBJ2-1|TRBV6-5|TRBD2
CASSRRSGSADEQFF
TGTGCCAGCAGTCGCCGGAGCGGGAGTGCGGATGAGCAGTTCTTC
>.|TRBJ2-5|TRBV7-2|.
CASSGTGTTQETQYF
TGTGCCAGCAGCGGCACCGGGACAACACAAGAGACCCAGTACTTC
>.|TRBJ2-7|TRBV6-5|.
CASSYVQGGSYEQYF
TGTGCCAGCAGTTACGTCCAGGGGGGATCCTACGAGCAGTACTTC